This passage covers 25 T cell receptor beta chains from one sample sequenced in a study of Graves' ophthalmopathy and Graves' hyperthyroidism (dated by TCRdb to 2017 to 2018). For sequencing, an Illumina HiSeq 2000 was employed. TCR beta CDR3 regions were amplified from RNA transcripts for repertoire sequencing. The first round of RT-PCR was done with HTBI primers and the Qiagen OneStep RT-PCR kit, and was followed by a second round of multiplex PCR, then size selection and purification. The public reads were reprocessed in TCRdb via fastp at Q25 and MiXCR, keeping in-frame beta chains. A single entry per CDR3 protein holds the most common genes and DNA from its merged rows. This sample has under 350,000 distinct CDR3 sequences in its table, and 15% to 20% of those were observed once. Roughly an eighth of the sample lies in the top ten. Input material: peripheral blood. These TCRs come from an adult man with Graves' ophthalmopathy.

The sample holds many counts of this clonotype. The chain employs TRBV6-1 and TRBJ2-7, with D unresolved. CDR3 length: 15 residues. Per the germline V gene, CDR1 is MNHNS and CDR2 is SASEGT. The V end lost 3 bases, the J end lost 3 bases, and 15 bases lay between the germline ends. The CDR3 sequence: CASSDNRRLLYEQYF. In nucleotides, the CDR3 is TGTGCCAGCAGTGATAATAGGCGCCTCCTCTACGAGCAGTACTTC.

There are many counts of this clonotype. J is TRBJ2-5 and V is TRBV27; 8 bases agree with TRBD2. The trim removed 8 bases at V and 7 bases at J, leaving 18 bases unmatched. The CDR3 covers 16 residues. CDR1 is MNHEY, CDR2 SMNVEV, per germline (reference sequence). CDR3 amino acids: CASGTWSGGPIGTQYF. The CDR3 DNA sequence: TGTGCCAGCGGAACGTGGAGCGGGGGCCCCATTGGGACCCAGTACTTC.

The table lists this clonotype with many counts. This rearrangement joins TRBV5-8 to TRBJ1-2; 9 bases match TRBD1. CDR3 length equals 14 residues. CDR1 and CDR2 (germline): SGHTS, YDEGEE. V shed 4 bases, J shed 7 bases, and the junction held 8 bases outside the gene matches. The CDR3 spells CASSHGQGLAGYTF. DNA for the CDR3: TGTGCCAGCAGCCACGGACAGGGGCTTGCTGGCTACACCTTC. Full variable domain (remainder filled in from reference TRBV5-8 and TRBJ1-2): EAGVTQSPTHLIKTRGQQATLRCSPISGHTSVYWYQQALGLGLQFLLWYDEGEERNRGNFPPRFSGRQFPNYSSELNVNALELEDSALYLCASSHGQGLAGYTFGSGTRLTVV.

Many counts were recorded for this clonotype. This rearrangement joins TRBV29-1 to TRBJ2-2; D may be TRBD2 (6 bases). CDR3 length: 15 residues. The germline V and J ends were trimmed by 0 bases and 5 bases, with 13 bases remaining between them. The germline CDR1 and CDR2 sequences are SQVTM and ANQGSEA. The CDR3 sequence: CSVEDGRERTGELFF. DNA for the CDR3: TGCAGCGTTGAAGATGGACGGGAGCGGACCGGGGAGCTGTTTTTT.

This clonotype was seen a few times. The CDR3 DNA is TGTGCCTGGAGCCGCGCGTCTAGCGGGAGTTACGAGCAGTACTTC. Protein: CAWSRASSGSYEQYF. This rearrangement joins TRBV30 to TRBJ2-7, with 10 bases that match TRBD2. CDR1 is GTSNPN and CDR2 is SVGIG in the germline V gene (reference sequence). With V trimmed by 3 bases and J by 4 bases, 9 bases remained unmatched. CDR3 size: 15 residues.

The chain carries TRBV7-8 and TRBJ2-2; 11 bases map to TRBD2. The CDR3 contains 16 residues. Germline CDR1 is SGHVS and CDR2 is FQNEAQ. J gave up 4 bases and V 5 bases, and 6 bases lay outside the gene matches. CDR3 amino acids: CASSQLAGGSTGELFF. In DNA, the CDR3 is TGTGCCAGCAGCCAATTAGCGGGAGGGTCCACCGGGGAGCTGTTTTTT.

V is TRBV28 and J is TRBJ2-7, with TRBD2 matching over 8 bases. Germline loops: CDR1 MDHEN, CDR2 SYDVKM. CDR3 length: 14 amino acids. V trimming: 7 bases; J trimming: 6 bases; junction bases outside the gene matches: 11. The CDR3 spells CASTPPAGEGEQYF. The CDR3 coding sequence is TGTGCCAGCACCCCCCCAGCGGGAGAGGGCGAGCAGTACTTC.

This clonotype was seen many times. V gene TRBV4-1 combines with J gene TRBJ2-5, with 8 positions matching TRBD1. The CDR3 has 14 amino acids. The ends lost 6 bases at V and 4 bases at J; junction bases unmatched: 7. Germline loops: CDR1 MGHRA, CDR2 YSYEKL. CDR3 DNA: TGCGCCAGCAGTCGGACAGGGCGTACAGAGACCCAGTACTTC. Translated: CASSRTGRTETQYF.

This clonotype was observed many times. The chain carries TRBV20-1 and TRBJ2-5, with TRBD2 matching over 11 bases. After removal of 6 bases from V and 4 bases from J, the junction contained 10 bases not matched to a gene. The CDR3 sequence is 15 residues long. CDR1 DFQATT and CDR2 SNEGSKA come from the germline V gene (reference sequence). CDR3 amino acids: CSAAYSGGAGETQYF. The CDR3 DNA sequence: TGCAGTGCGGCCTATAGCGGGGGGGCCGGAGAGACCCAGTACTTC.

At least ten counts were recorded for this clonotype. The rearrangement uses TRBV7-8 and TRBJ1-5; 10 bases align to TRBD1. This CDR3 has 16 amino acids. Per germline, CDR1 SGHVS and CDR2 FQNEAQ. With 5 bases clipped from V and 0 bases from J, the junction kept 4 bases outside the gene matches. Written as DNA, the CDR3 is TGTGCCAGCAGCGATGGGACAGGGGATAGCAATCAGCCCCAGCATTTT. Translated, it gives CASSDGTGDSNQPQHF. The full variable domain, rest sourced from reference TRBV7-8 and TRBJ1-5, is GAGVSQSPRYKVAKRGQDVALRCDPISGHVSLFWYQQALGQGPEFLTYFQNEAQLDKSGLPSDRFFAERPEGSVSTLKIQRTQQEDSAVYLCASSDGTGDSNQPQHFGDGTRLSIL.

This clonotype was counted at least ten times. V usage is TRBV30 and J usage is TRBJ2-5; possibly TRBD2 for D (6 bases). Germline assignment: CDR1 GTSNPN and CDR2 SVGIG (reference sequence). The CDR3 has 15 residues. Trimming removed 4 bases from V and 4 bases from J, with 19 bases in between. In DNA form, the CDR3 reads TGTGCCTGGACCCCGAAGAATAGCGGAATAGAGACCCAGTACTTC. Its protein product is CAWTPKNSGIETQYF.

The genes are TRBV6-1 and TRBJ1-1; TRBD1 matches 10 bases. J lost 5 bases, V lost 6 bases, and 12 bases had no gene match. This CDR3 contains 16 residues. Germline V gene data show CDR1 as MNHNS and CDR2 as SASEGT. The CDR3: CASSQGTGDVGTEAFF. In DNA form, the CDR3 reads TGTGCCAGCAGCCAGGGGACAGGGGATGTAGGTACTGAAGCTTTCTTT.

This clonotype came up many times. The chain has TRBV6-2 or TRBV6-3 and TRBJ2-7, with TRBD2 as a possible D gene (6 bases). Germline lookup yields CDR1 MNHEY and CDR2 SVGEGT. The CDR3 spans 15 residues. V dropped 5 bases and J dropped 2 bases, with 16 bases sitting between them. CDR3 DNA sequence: TGTGCCAGCAGTCCCATAAGGGACTCACCCTACGAGCAGTACTTC. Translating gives CASSPIRDSPYEQYF.

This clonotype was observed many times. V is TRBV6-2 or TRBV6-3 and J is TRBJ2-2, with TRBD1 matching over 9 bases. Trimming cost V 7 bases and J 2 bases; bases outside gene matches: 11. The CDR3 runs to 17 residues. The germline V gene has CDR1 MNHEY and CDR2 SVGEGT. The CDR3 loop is CASTYAPGQGNTGELFF. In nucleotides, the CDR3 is TGTGCCAGCACCTACGCACCGGGACAGGGAAACACCGGGGAGCTGTTTTTT.

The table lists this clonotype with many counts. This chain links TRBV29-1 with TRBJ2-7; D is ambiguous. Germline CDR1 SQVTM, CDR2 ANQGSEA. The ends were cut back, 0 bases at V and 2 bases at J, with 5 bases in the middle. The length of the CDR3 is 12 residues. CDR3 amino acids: CSVEDRAYEQYF. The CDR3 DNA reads TGCAGCGTTGAAGACAGAGCCTACGAGCAGTACTTC.

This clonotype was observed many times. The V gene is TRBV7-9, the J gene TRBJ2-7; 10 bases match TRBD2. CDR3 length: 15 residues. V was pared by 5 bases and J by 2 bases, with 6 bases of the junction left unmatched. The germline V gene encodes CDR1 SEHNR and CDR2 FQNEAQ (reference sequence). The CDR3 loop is CASSPPAGGPYEQYF. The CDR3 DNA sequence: TGTGCCAGCAGCCCTCCAGCGGGGGGGCCCTACGAGCAGTACTTC.

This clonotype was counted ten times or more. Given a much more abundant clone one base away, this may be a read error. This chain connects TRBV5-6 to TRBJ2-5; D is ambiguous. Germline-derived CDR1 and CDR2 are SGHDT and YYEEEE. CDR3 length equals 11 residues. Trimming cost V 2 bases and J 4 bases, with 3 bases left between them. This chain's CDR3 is CASSFAETQYF. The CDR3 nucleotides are TGTGCCAGCAGCTTTGCAGAGACCCAGTACTTC.

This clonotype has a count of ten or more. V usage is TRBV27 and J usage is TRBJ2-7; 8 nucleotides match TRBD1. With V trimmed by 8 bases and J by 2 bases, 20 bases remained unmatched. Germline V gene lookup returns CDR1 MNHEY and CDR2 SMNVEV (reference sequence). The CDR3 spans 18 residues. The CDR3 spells CASSTRTGKIGNAYEQYF. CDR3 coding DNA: TGTGCCAGCTCAACCCGGACAGGGAAAATTGGCAACGCCTACGAGCAGTACTTC.

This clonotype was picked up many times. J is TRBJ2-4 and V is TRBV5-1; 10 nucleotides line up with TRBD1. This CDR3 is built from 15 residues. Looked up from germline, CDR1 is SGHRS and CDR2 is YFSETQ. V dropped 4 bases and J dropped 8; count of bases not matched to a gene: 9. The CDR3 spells CASSVGQGRSDIQYF. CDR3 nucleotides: TGCGCCAGCAGCGTGGGACAGGGGAGAAGTGACATTCAGTACTTC. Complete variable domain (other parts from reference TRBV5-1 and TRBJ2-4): KAGVTQTPRYLIKTRGQQVTLSCSPISGHRSVSWYQQTPGQGLQFLFEYFSETQRNKGNFPGRFSGRQFSNSRSEMNVSTLELGDSALYLCASSVGQGRSDIQYFGAGTRLSVL.

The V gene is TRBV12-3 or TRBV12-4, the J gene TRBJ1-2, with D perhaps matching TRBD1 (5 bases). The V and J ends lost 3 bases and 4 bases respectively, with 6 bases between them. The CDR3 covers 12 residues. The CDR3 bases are TGTGCCAGCAGTTTCGACAGCTATGGCTACACCTTC. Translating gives CASSFDSYGYTF.

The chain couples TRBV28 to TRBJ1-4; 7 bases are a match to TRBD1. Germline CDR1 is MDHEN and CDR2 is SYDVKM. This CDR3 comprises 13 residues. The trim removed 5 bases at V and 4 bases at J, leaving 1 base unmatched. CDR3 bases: TGTGCCAGCAGTGGACAGGTTAATGAAAAACTGTTTTTT. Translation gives CASSGQVNEKLFF. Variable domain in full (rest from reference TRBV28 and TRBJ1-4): DVKVTQSSRYLVKRTGEKVFLECVQDMDHENMFWYRQDPGLGLRLIYFSYDVKMKEKGDIPEGYSVSREKKERFSLILESASTNQTSMYLCASSGQVNEKLFFGSGTQLSVL.

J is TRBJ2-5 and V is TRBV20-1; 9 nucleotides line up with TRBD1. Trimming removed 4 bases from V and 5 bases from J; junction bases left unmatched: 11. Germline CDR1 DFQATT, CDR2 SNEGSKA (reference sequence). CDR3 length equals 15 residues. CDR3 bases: TGCAGTGCTACCCCGGGACAGGGTCGACAGGAGACCCAGTACTTC. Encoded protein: CSATPGQGRQETQYF.

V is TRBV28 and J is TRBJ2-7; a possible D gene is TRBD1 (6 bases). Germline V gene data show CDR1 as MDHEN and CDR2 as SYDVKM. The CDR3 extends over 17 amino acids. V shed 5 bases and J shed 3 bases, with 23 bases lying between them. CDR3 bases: TGTGCCAGCAGTACCATTGTGGGGGCTTTTTTGAACTACGAGCAGTACTTC. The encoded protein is CASSTIVGAFLNYEQYF. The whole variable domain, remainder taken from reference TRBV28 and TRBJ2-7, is DVKVTQSSRYLVKRTGEKVFLECVQDMDHENMFWYRQDPGLGLRLIYFSYDVKMKEKGDIPEGYSVSREKKERFSLILESASTNQTSMYLCASSTIVGAFLNYEQYFGPGTRLTVT.

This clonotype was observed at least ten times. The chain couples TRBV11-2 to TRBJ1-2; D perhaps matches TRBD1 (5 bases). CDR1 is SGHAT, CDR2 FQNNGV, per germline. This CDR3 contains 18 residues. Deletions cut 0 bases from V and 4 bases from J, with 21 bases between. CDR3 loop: CASSLDGSFGKGSYGYTF. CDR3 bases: TGTGCCAGCAGCTTAGATGGTTCGTTCGGCAAGGGGAGCTATGGCTACACCTTC.

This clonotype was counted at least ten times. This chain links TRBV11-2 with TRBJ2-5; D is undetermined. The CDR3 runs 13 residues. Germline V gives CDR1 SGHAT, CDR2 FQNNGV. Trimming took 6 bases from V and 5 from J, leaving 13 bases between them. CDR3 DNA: TGTGCCAGCAGGGCAACCATTTCGGAGACCCAGTACTTC. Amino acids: CASRATISETQYF.